The present T cell receptor (beta chain) was sequenced within a study of cytomegalovirus exposure and HLA in healthy donors. Findings and caveats of the study: Researchers counted around 180 TCR beta chains as cytomegalovirus-associated. A later analysis linked a missense DCLRE1C variant to TCR beta V- and J-gene trimming.

On this clone: Its antigen is still unknown.

PCR primers comprised 60 Vbeta and 13 Jbeta primers. Original analysis: Some 9.9 million of 70 million to 80 million unique TCR beta chains were shared, per a later count. Using immunoSEQ multiplex PCR, the repertoire was profiled, and TCRdb retains in-frame clones only, with some absent. V, J and clone size derive from that table, while D and trimming were established from the DNA sequence. The table includes 95,000 to 150,000 clones, approximately 80% detected once. V gave up 1 base and J gave up 0 bases, with 10 bases separating them. CDR1 is SGHVS, CDR2 FNYEAQ, per germline. This CDR3 is 16 amino acids long.

The sample taken for sequencing was PBMCs. This receptor was obtained from a woman in her forties in good health and CMV-seropositive. The chain is built from TRBV7-6 and TRBJ1-3; D gene uncertain. The CDR3 DNA is TGTGCCAGCAGCTTAGGCGGAGTGTACTCTGGAAACACCATATATTTT. It specifies CASSLGGVYSGNTIYF.